What follows are 3 T cell receptor beta chains derived from one specimen sequenced in a study of siplizumab effects on memory and regulatory T cells. Method: immunoSEQ multiplex PCR; TCRdb's copy keeps in-frame clones and lacks some. The profile shows about 100,000 clones, around 90% of them singletons. The sample was Tregs sorted from blood. These receptors were taken from a human donor in good health.

This clone was observed a single time. This sequence joins TRBV11-3 and TRBJ2-3; D is tentatively TRBD1 or TRBD2 (5 bases each). The CDR3 length is 13 residues. V shed 1 base and J shed 8 bases, with 10 bases lying between them. In germline, CDR1 is SGHNT, CDR2 YENEEA. The CDR3 is CASSLVSGTTQYF. The CDR3 nucleotides are TGTGCCAGCAGCTTAGTTTCCGGGACTACGCAGTATTTT.

V gene TRBV25-1 combines with J gene TRBJ2-1, with 7 bases identical to TRBD2. Germline V gives CDR1 MGHDK, CDR2 SYGVNS. V was pared by 3 bases and J by 7 bases, with 9 bases of the junction left unmatched. The CDR3 is made up of 15 amino acids. The CDR3 protein is CASSEFEGGRNEQFF. The CDR3 DNA sequence: TGTGCCAGCAGTGAGTTCGAGGGAGGGCGGAATGAGCAGTTCTTC. Combining the CDR3 with reference TRBV25-1 and TRBJ2-1 gives the whole variable domain EADIYQTPRYLVIGTGKKITLECSQTMGHDKMYWYQQDPGMELHLIHYSYGVNSTEKGDLSSESTVSRIRTEHFPLTLESARPSHTSQYLCASSEFEGGRNEQFFGPGTRLTVL.

The V call is TRBV5-4, the J call TRBJ2-5, with 8 positions matching TRBD2. The germline V gene has CDR1 SGHNT and CDR2 YYREEE (reference sequence). CDR3 length: 16 amino acids. Germline trimming cut 4 bases from V and 0 bases from J; bases unmatched to any gene: 8. The CDR3 region has the DNA TGTGCCAGCAGCCTTGCGGGGGGAGATTACCAAGAGACCCAGTACTTC. This gives the protein CASSLAGGDYQETQYF.